A single T cell receptor (beta chain) is shown here with its context. Germline V gene data show CDR1 as SGHRS and CDR2 as YFSETQ. Trimming took off 5 bases at V and 5 bases at J, with 14 bases between the two ends. The CDR3 is 14 amino acids. The record originates from a study of blood T cells in healthy people across ages. The use of a sample-barcoded 5' primer and a J-beta primer mix characterized a second PCR of roughly 6 to 11 cycles. MiXCR, run by TCRdb on the 5' RACE reads, gives a single entry per CDR3 protein. The repertoire includes about 1,800,000 distinct CDR3 sequences, 28% of them detected once, and more than 6% sits in the top ten.

The sample consisted of blood. The V gene is TRBV5-1, the J gene TRBJ2-1; D possibly corresponds to TRBD2 (6 bases). The clonotype was recovered from a woman aged 25 to 45 in good health. CDR3 region: CASRFRDSNNEQFF. The CDR3 coding sequence is TGCGCCAGCAGGTTCCGGGACTCTAACAATGAGCAGTTCTTC.